This T cell receptor (beta chain) was recorded in a study of blood T cell repertoires in COVID-19. Study-wide background: Sites in the United States, Italy and Spain provided acute and convalescent COVID-19 samples. PBMCs, B-cell-depleted T cells, or T cells were the source of the cDNA or gDNA that made up the material.

V shed 4 bases, J shed 1 base, and the junction held 13 bases outside the gene matches. In germline, CDR1 is SGHNT, CDR2 YENEEA. The length of the CDR3 is 18 residues. In the authors' methods: Reference gene primer amplification yielded estimated nucleated cell counts. The protocol was immunoSEQ multiplex PCR, while the TCRdb copy is restricted to in-frame clones and leaves out a portion. Clone size and the V and J calls come from that table; the DNA yielded D and trimming. The profile shows 100,000 to 150,000 clones, around 86% of them singletons. The V and J genes are TRBV11-3 and TRBJ2-3; 8 bases line up with TRBD1. The receptor's source is an elderly man with active or convalescent COVID-19. Sequenced: peripheral blood. CDR3 loop: CASSSSFGQGGGTDTQYF. In nucleotides, the CDR3 is TGTGCCAGCAGCTCCTCTTTTGGACAGGGCGGCGGCACAGATACGCAGTATTTT.